A single sample gave rise to the 28 T cell receptor beta chains below, sequenced in a study of OX40 agonist ivuxolimab in advanced cancers. The repertoire was sequenced with immunoSEQ multiplex PCR; TCRdb's copy has only in-frame clones and lacks some. The sample includes 65,000 to 90,000 clones, just under 90% of them seen just once. The material sequenced was CD4+ or CD8+ T cells sorted from blood, taken in a trial of the OX40 agonist ivuxolimab. The receptors originated from an adult with an advanced solid tumor such as melanoma, head and neck, liver or kidney cancer.

The V gene is TRBV5-6, the J gene TRBJ2-2; D is perhaps TRBD1 (5 bases). CDR3 length: 16 amino acids. Germline assignment: CDR1 SGHDT and CDR2 YYEEEE. The ends were cut back, 2 bases at V and 7 bases at J, with 18 bases in the middle. CDR3 bases: TGTGCCAGCAGCTTTGGGGCGTTCGACTCTGGCGGGGAGCTGTTTTTT. It encodes CASSFGAFDSGGELFF.

This rearrangement joins TRBV10-1 to TRBJ1-2; TRBD1 matches at 9 bases. Germline V gene data show CDR1 as WNHNN and CDR2 as SYGVQD (reference sequence). J gave up 4 bases and V 6 bases, and 12 bases lay outside the gene matches. The CDR3 is 16 amino acids. The CDR3 loop reads CASREVKTGGPYGYTF. The CDR3 DNA follows: TGCGCCAGCAGGGAGGTAAAAACAGGGGGCCCCTATGGCTACACCTTC.

The chain joins TRBV27 to TRBJ2-7; 8 bases fit TRBD2. Germline V lookup: CDR1 MNHEY, CDR2 SMNVEV (reference sequence). The CDR3 runs 16 residues. J was trimmed by 5 bases and V by 6 bases; bases with no gene match: 15. The CDR3 DNA reads as TGTGCCAGCAGGCCCATCTTCAGCGGGAGAAGCGACGAGCAGTACTTC. Translated: CASRPIFSGRSDEQYF.

The rearrangement joins TRBV11-3 to TRBJ2-7; 11 bases map to TRBD2. The germline V gene encodes CDR1 SGHNT and CDR2 YENEEA. The CDR3 sequence is 17 residues long. With V trimmed by 5 bases and J by 0 bases, 9 bases remained unmatched. In DNA, the CDR3 is TGTGCCAGCAGCACGCGGACTAGCGGGCCTAGCTCCTACGAGCAGTACTTC. The encoded protein is CASSTRTSGPSSYEQYF.

The chain combines TRBV6-5 with TRBJ1-1; maybe TRBD1 (5 bases). The V gene's germline CDR1 is MNHEY and CDR2 SVGAGI. V was pared by 6 bases and J by 5 bases, with 16 bases between. This CDR3 spans 14 amino acids. The CDR3 loop is CASRPGPPGTEAFF. The CDR3, as DNA: TGTGCCAGCAGACCGGGACCCCCGGGAACTGAAGCTTTCTTT.

This rearrangement joins TRBV6-5 to TRBJ2-7; 9 bases match TRBD2. Germline V gene data show CDR1 as MNHEY and CDR2 as SVGAGI. V was clipped by 0 bases and J by 2 bases; unmatched bases: 5. CDR3 length: 16 amino acids. This CDR3 reads CASSYSRLAGTYEQYF. The CDR3 DNA reads as TGTGCCAGCAGTTACTCGAGGCTAGCGGGAACCTACGAGCAGTACTTC.

The chain combines TRBV15 with TRBJ2-1, with TRBD2 matching over 10 bases. V was pared by 0 bases and J by 2 bases, with 1 base of the junction left unmatched. Germline V CDR1 and CDR2: LNHNV, YYDKDF (reference sequence). The CDR3 loop spans 16 amino acids. This chain's CDR3 is CATSRDLAGAYNEQFF. In nucleotides, the CDR3 is TGTGCCACCAGCAGAGACCTAGCGGGAGCCTACAATGAGCAGTTCTTC.

This chain links TRBV10-3 with TRBJ1-1; tentatively, D is TRBD1 (5 bases). Trimming shortened V by 2 bases and J by 3 bases, and 13 bases separated the two germline ends. This CDR3 contains 15 residues. Looked up from germline, CDR1 is ENHRY and CDR2 is SYGVKD. In nucleotides, the CDR3 is TGTGCCATCAGTGAGGGGGGAGGGTACCACACTGAAGCTTTCTTT. It encodes CAISEGGGYHTEAFF.

The J gene is TRBJ2-2, the V gene TRBV28, with 11 bases fitting TRBD2. Germline V gene sequence: CDR1 MDHEN, CDR2 SYDVKM. V lost 6 bases, J lost 5 bases, and 8 bases stayed unmatched. The CDR3 length is 16 residues. CDR3 loop: CASSSSGRILTGELFF. CDR3 DNA sequence: TGTGCCAGCAGCTCTAGCGGGAGGATTTTAACCGGGGAGCTGTTTTTT.

This clone was observed once. The chain combines TRBV19 with TRBJ2-1, with 10 bases that match TRBD2. Germline loops: CDR1 LNHDA, CDR2 SQIVND (reference sequence). V lost 3 bases and J lost 9; bases outside the gene matches: 17. The CDR3 is made up of 18 amino acids. The chain's CDR3 is CASSIPRTSGGIDSEQFF. The CDR3, as DNA: TGTGCCAGTAGTATCCCTAGGACTAGCGGTGGGATAGATTCTGAGCAGTTCTTC.

This clone has only one observation. The chain employs TRBV28 and TRBJ1-5; D remains unclear. The CDR3 loop spans 14 amino acids. V lost 5 bases and J lost 9, with 17 bases in between. From germline, CDR1 is MDHEN and CDR2 SYDVKM. CDR3 in DNA: TGTGCCAGCAGTCTCCGACGGGGTGGCTTGCCCCAGCATTTT. As protein: CASSLRRGGLPQHF.

This sequence joins TRBV7-2 and TRBJ2-2; tentatively, D is TRBD1 or TRBD2 (5 bases each). V lost 2 bases to trimming and J lost 10 bases, with 14 bases between them. Germline V lookup: CDR1 SGHTA, CDR2 FQGNSA. CDR3 length: 14 amino acids. The CDR3 protein is CASSLLGAELELFF. Written as DNA, the CDR3 is TGTGCCAGCAGCTTACTCGGGGCTGAGCTGGAGCTGTTTTTT.

The chain couples TRBV19 to TRBJ2-2, with D hard to call. CDR3 size: 14 residues. Trimming removed 1 base at V and 6 bases at J, with 9 bases between. In germline, CDR1 is LNHDA, CDR2 SQIVND (reference sequence). This CDR3 reads CASSIGFGAGELFF. DNA of the CDR3: TGTGCCAGTAGTATAGGGTTTGGGGCCGGGGAGCTGTTTTTT.

The chain employs TRBV28 and TRBJ2-2, with 10 bases lining up with TRBD1. The CDR3 extends over 17 amino acids. V gave up 1 base and J gave up 4 bases; unmatched junction bases: 6. Germline CDR1 MDHEN, CDR2 SYDVKM. The CDR3 loop reads CASSLYGTGVFTGELFF. The CDR3 nucleotides are TGTGCCAGCAGTTTATATGGGACAGGGGTTTTCACCGGGGAGCTGTTTTTT.

This CDR3 reads CGIGGGGLTEAFF. The CDR3, as DNA: TGTGGGATAGGAGGCGGGGGGCTTACTGAAGCTTTCTTT. The J gene is TRBJ1-1, the V gene TRBV28; D might be TRBD1 (6 bases). Germline V gene sequence: CDR1 MDHEN, CDR2 SYDVKM. CDR3 size: 13 residues.

The rearrangement uses TRBV6-1 and TRBJ2-1; 10 bases are a match to TRBD2. Germline assignment: CDR1 MNHNS and CDR2 SASEGT. This CDR3 contains 14 residues. With 4 bases clipped from V and 4 bases from J, the junction kept 1 base outside the gene matches. The chain's CDR3 is CASSVTSGYNEQFF. Here the CDR3 DNA reads TGTGCCAGCAGTGTGACTAGCGGGTACAATGAGCAGTTCTTC.

The V and J genes are TRBV10-2 and TRBJ2-4; 9 bases map to TRBD1. Germline V lookup: CDR1 WSHSY, CDR2 SAAADI. V was clipped by 0 bases and J by 3 bases; unmatched bases: 6. The CDR3 length is 17 residues. The CDR3 coding sequence is TGCGCCAGCAGTGAGTCCTGGACAGGGGTTGGCAAAAACATTCAGTACTTC. Translated: CASSESWTGVGKNIQYF.

The rearrangement links TRBV2 to TRBJ2-2; no clear D. The CDR3 extends over 14 amino acids. The V and J ends lost 3 bases and 4 bases respectively, with 9 bases between them. Germline V gives CDR1 SNHLY, CDR2 FYNNEI. The CDR3 here is CASSEGSVTGELFF. The CDR3 DNA sequence: TGTGCCAGCAGTGAGGGATCTGTCACCGGGGAGCTGTTTTTT. Full variable domain (outside the CDR3, taken from reference TRBV2 and TRBJ2-2): EPEVTQTPSHQVTQMGQEVILRCVPISNHLYFYWYRQILGQKVEFLVSFYNNEISEKSEIFDDQFSVERPDGSNFTLKIRSTKLEDSAMYFCASSEGSVTGELFFGEGSRLTVL.

The V and J genes are TRBV29-1 and TRBJ2-7, with a tentative D call TRBD1 (6 bases). V was cut by 6 bases and J by 6 bases, with 18 bases left in between. The CDR3 spans 13 residues. CDR1 is SQVTM, CDR2 ANQGSEA, per germline. The CDR3 region has the DNA TGCAGCGTGGATGGACAGCTTCCAGGCGAGCAGTACTTC. Translation gives CSVDGQLPGEQYF.

This clone was seen a single time. The chain carries TRBV19 and TRBJ2-1, with 9 bases aligning to TRBD2. The CDR3 length is 17 residues. V gave up 0 bases and J gave up 3 bases; unmatched junction bases: 6. Germline CDR1 reads LNHDA; CDR2 reads SQIVND (reference sequence). Here the CDR3 DNA reads TGTGCCAGTAGTATAGATCTTAGCGGGAGAAACTACAATGAGCAGTTCTTC. Translated, it gives CASSIDLSGRNYNEQFF.

The rearrangement joins TRBV5-6 to TRBJ2-5; D unresolved. V lost 7 bases to trimming and J lost 6 bases, with 19 bases between them. CDR3 length: 14 residues. Germline V lookup: CDR1 SGHDT, CDR2 YYEEEE. The CDR3 DNA follows: TGTGCCAGCTCAGCTTACATATCTTCGAAGACCCAGTACTTC. Its translation is CASSAYISSKTQYF.

This rearrangement joins TRBV11-3 to TRBJ1-4; possibly TRBD1 for D (5 bases). Germline V gives CDR1 SGHNT, CDR2 YENEEA. CDR3 length: 12 amino acids. Trimming removed 3 bases at V and 10 bases at J, with 9 bases between. The CDR3 loop reads CASSLGRGKLFF. DNA for the CDR3: TGTGCCAGCAGCTTGGGACGGGGAAAACTGTTTTTT.

The genes are TRBV11-2 and TRBJ2-7, with D perhaps TRBD2 (6 bases). CDR1 and CDR2 (germline): SGHAT, FQNNGV. The CDR3 is made up of 14 amino acids. With 5 bases removed from V and 6 bases from J, the gap between germline ends came to 17 bases. CDR3 sequence reads: CASSLRRALAEQYF. The CDR3 DNA is TGTGCCAGCAGCCTCAGGAGGGCCCTCGCCGAGCAGTACTTC.

The genes are TRBV10-3 and TRBJ2-2; D remains unclear. The germline V and J ends were trimmed by 8 bases and 0 bases, with 10 bases remaining between them. CDR1 is ENHRY and CDR2 is SYGVKD in the germline V gene. This CDR3 is built from 14 residues. The CDR3 region is CAIRRLANTGELFF. The CDR3 DNA follows: TGTGCCATCCGTCGGCTAGCGAACACCGGGGAGCTGTTTTTT.

V is TRBV5-4 and J is TRBJ2-1, with TRBD2 matching over 10 bases. The CDR3 is 15 residues long. Trimming took 0 bases from V and 10 from J; bases not matched to a gene: 7. Germline CDR1 reads SGHNT; CDR2 reads YYREEE (reference sequence). For the CDR3, the DNA is TGTGCCAGCAGCTTGGGAGCGGGAGGGCCCTGGGAGCAGTTCTTC. This encodes CASSLGAGGPWEQFF.

This CDR3 is CAISESTGARYEQYF. CDR3 DNA: TGTGCCATCAGTGAGTCGACGGGGGCGCGGTACGAGCAGTACTTC. The chain links TRBV10-3 to TRBJ2-7; perhaps D is TRBD1 or TRBD2 (6 bases each). The germline V gene encodes CDR1 ENHRY and CDR2 SYGVKD. CDR3 length: 15 amino acids. The V end was cut by 0 bases, the J end by 4 bases, with 13 bases between.

This sequence joins TRBV11-3 and TRBJ1-1; no definite D call. Germline-derived CDR1 and CDR2 are SGHNT and YENEEA. The CDR3 consists of 13 residues. V dropped 5 bases and J dropped 4 bases, with 11 bases sitting between them. In nucleotides, the CDR3 is TGTGCCAGCAGCCGGCGGGGTCGCACTGAAGCTTTCTTT. Residues: CASSRRGRTEAFF. Full variable domain (outside the CDR3, taken from reference TRBV11-3 and TRBJ1-1): EAGVVQSPRYKIIEKKQPVAFWCNPISGHNTLYWYLQNLGQGPELLIRYENEEAVDDSQLPKDRFSAERLKGVDSTLKIQPAELGDSAVYLCASSRRGRTEAFFGQGTRLTVV.

This clone was picked up a small number of times. The J gene is TRBJ1-2, the V gene TRBV2; D gene uncertain. CDR1 SNHLY and CDR2 FYNNEI come from the germline V gene. The V end lost 6 bases, the J end lost 7 bases, and 15 bases lay between the germline ends. The CDR3 extends over 13 amino acids. The CDR3 DNA is TGTGCCAGCAGATCGGACGACTCACTTGGCTACACCTTC. Protein sequence: CASRSDDSLGYTF. Together with reference TRBV2 and TRBJ1-2, the CDR3 gives the full variable domain: EPEVTQTPSHQVTQMGQEVILRCVPISNHLYFYWYRQILGQKVEFLVSFYNNEISEKSEIFDDQFSVERPDGSNFTLKIRSTKLEDSAMYFCASRSDDSLGYTFGSGTRLTVV.